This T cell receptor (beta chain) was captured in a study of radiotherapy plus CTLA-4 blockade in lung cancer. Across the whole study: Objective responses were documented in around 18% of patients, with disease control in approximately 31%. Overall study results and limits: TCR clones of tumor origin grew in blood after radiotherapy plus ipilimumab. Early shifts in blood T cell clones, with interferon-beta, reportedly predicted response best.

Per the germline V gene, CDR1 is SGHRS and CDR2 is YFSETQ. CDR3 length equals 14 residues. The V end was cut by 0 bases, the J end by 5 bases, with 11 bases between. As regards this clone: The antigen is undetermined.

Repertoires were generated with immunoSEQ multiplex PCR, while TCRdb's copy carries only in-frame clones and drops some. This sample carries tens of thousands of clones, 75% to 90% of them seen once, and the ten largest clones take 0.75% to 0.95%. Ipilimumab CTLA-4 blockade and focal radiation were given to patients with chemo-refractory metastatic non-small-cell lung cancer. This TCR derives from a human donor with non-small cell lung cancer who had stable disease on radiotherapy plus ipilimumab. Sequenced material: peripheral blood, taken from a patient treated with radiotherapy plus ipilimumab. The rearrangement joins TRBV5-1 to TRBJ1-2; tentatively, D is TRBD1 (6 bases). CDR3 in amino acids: CASSLGEGGYGYTF. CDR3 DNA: TGCGCCAGCAGCTTGGGCGAGGGGGGGTATGGCTACACCTTC. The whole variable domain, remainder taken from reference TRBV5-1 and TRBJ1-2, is KAGVTQTPRYLIKTRGQQVTLSCSPISGHRSVSWYQQTPGQGLQFLFEYFSETQRNKGNFPGRFSGRQFSNSRSEMNVSTLELGDSALYLCASSLGEGGYGYTFGSGTRLTVV.